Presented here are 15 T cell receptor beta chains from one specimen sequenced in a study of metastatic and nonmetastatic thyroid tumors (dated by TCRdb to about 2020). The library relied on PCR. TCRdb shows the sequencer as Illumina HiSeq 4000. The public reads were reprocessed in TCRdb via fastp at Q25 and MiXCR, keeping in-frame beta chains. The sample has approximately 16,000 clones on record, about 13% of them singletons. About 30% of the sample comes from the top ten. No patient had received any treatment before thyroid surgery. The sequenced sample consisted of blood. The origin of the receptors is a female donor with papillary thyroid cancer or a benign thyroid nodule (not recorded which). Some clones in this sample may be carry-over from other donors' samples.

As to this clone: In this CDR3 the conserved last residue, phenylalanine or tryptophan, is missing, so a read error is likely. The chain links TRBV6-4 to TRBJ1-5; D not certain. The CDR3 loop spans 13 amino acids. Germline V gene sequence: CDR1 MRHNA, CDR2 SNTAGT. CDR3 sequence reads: CAISREVGQPQHL. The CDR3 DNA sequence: TGTGCCATCAGTAGGGAGGTGGGGCAGCCCCAGCATCTT.

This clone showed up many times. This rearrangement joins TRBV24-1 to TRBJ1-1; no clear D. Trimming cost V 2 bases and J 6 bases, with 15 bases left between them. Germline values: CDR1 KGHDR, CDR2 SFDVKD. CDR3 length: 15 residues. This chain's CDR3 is CATSDSSSLGAEAFF. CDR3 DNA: TGTGCCACCAGTGATTCCTCATCCCTCGGGGCTGAAGCTTTCTTT.

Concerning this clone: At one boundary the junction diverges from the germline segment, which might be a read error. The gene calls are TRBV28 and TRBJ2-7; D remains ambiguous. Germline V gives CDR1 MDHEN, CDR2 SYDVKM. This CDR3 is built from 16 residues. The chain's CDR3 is CATSFLLSTSSYEQYF. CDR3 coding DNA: TGTGCCACCAGTTTTCTGTTGAGTACGTCGTCCTACGAGCAGTACTTC.

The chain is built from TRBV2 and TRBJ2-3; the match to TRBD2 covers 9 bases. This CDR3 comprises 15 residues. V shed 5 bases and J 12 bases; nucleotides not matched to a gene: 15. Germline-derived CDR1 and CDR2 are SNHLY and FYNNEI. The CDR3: CASSRDRAGGEHQYF. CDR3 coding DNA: TGTGCCAGCAGTCGCGACCGAGCGGGAGGTGAACATCAGTATTTT.

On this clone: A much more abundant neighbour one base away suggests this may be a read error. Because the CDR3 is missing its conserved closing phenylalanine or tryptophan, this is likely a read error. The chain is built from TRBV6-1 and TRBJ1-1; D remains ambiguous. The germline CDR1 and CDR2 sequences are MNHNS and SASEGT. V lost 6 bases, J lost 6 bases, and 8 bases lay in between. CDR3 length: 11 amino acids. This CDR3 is CASRIGPEAFL. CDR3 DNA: TGTGCCAGCAGGATCGGGCCTGAAGCTTTCCTT.

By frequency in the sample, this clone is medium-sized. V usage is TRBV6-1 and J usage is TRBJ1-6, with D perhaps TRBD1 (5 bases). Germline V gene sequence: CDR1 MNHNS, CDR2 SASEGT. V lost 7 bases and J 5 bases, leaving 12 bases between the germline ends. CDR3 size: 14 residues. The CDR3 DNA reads TGTGCCAGCACCGAGGGGCAGGATAATTCACCCCTCCACTTT. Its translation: CASTEGQDNSPLHF.

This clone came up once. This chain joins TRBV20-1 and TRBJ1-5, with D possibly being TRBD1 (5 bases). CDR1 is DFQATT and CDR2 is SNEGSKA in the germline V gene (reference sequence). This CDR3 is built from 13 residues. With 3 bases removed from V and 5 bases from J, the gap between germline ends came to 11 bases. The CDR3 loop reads CSASWGVYQPQHF. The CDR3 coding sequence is TGCAGTGCTAGCTGGGGGGTTTATCAGCCCCAGCATTTT.

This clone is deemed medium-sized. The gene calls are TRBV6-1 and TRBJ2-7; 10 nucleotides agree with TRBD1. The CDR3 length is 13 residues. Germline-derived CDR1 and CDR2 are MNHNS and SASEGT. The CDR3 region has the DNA TGTGGAATCCGGGACAGGGGATGGGGCGAGCAGTACTTC. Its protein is CGIRDRGWGEQYF.

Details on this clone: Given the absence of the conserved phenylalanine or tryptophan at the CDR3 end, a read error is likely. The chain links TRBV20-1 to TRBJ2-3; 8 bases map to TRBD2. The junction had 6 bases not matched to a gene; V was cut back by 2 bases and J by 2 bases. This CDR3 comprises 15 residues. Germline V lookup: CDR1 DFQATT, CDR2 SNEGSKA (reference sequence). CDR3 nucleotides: TGCAGTGCTAGACTAATGCGGGGGGCCACAGATACGCAGTATTCT. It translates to CSARLMRGATDTQYS.

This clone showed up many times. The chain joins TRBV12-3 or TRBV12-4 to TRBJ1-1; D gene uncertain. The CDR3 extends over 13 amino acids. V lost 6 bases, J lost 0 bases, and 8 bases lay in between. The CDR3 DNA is TGTGCCAGCAGCGCGACGGTGAACACTGAAGCTTTCTTT. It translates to CASSATVNTEAFF.

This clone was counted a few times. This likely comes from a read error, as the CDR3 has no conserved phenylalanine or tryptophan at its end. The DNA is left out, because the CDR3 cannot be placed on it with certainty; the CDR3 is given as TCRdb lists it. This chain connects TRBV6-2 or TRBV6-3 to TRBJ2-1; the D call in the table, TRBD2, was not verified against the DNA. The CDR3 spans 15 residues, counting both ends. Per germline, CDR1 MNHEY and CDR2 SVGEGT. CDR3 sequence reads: CASSTVAGTYNEQNN.

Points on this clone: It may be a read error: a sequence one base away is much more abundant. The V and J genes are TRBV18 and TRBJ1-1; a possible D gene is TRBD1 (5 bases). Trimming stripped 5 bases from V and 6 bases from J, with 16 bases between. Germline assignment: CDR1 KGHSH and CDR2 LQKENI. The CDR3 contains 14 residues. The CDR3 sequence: CASSATASNAEAFF. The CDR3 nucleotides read TGTGCCAGCTCAGCGACAGCCAGCAACGCTGAAGCTTTCTTT.

The CDR3 loop reads CASSLWTGLDEQYF. CDR3 bases: TGTGCCAGCAGCTTATGGACAGGTTTGGACGAGCAGTACTTC. V and J are TRBV7-7 and TRBJ2-7; TRBD1 matches 7 bases. Unmatched junction bases numbered 6, after V lost 2 bases and J lost 5 bases. This CDR3 region has 14 residues. From germline, CDR1 is SSHAT and CDR2 FNYEAQ (reference sequence).

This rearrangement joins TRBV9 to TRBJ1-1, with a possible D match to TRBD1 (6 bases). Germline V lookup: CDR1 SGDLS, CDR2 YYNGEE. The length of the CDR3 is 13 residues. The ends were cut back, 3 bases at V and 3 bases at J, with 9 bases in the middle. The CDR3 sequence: CASSGQVDTEAFF. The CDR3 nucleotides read TGTGCCAGCAGCGGACAGGTTGACACTGAAGCTTTCTTT. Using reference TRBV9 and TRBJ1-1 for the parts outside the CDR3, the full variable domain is DSGVTQTPKHLITATGQRVTLRCSPRSGDLSVYWYQQSLDQGLQFLIQYYNGEERAKGNILERFSAQQFPDLHSELNLSSLELGDSALYFCASSGQVDTEAFFGQGTRLTVV.

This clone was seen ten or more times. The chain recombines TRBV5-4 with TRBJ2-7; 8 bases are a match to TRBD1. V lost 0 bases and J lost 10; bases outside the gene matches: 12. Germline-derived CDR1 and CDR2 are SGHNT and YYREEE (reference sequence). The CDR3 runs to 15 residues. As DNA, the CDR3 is TGTGCCAGCAGCTTGGGGCGAGGACAGGGAAATTATCAGTACTTC. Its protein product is CASSLGRGQGNYQYF.